This entry is about one T cell receptor (beta chain). The antigen is not known. The record originates from a study of post-analysis software for immune sequencing data. The study, taken as a whole, reports: Higher frequency in patients than in controls was seen for 5 or 6 TRBV segments, with TRBV5-6, TRBV5-1 and TRBV20-1 among them.

This CDR3 has 14 amino acids. Losses at the gene ends were 4 bases for V and 5 bases for J; bases not matched to a gene: 5. Germline V gene sequence: CDR1 MNHNY, CDR2 SVGAGI (reference sequence). TCR beta cDNA libraries had unique molecular identifiers. TCRdb ran MiXCR on the PCR reads and lists one entry per CDR3 protein. This table holds approximately 730,000 distinct CDR3 sequences, around 27% found once. The sequenced sample was blood. This chain joins TRBV6-6 and TRBJ2-3; 8 bases are a match to TRBD1. This receptor was obtained from a girl aged 5-17 years with multiple sclerosis. The CDR3 DNA follows: TGTGCCAGCAGTTTCGGACAGGGAGGAGATACGCAGTATTTT. It specifies CASSFGQGGDTQYF.